This is a list of T cell receptor beta chains from one sample in a study of cytomegalovirus exposure and HLA in healthy donors. The method was immunoSEQ multiplex PCR; TCRdb's version includes in-frame clones alone and lacks a portion of them. The sample includes about 130,000 clones, approximately 80% of them seen just once. The material sequenced was PBMCs. The receptors stem from a male donor in good health and CMV-seropositive. The CDR3 runs from the conserved cysteine through the conserved F or W. The D gene is left open where the match is weak.

cdr3_aa: CASSFGETQYF
d_call: .
v_call: TRBV5-6

cdr3_aa: CASSKTGTTAQYF
d_call: TRBD2
v_call: TRBV6-6

cdr3_aa: CASSITGTSFYEQYF
d_call: TRBD2
v_call: TRBV7-2

cdr3_aa: CATSRVLGESSYNEQFF
d_call: .
v_call: TRBV15

cdr3_aa: CASGLGGGNNEQFF
d_call: TRBD2
v_call: TRBV2

cdr3_aa: CASSHLDRNTEAFF
d_call: .
v_call: TRBV14

cdr3_aa: CATSREGLAGIYEQYF
d_call: TRBD2
v_call: TRBV15

cdr3_aa: CASRPGQGETQYF
d_call: TRBD1
v_call: TRBV2

cdr3_aa: CASSFRGPRDEQFF
d_call: .
v_call: TRBV5-4

cdr3_aa: CASSFLPGTDTQYF
d_call: .
v_call: TRBV7-2

cdr3_aa: CASSPSILDRNSPLHF
d_call: TRBD1
v_call: TRBV11-3

cdr3_aa: CASRDTTESEQYF
d_call: .
v_call: TRBV2

cdr3_aa: CASSLGDILWEQYF
d_call: .
v_call: TRBV5-1

cdr3_aa: CASHTPAGNEKSGELFF
d_call: .
v_call: TRBV12-2

cdr3_aa: CASSTTRGQETQYF
d_call: TRBD2
v_call: TRBV5-4

cdr3_aa: CASSHWSGGNQPQHF
d_call: .
v_call: TRBV27

cdr3_aa: CASSLGQNTGELFF
d_call: .
v_call: TRBV5-1

cdr3_aa: CASSYGLAGGPAYEQYF
d_call: TRBD2
v_call: TRBV7-8

cdr3_aa: CASRDADSQYF
d_call: .
v_call: TRBV2

cdr3_aa: CASSLAQGAATEAFF
d_call: TRBD1
v_call: TRBV7-2

cdr3_aa: CASRPGTSGSDTQYF
d_call: TRBD2
v_call: TRBV2

cdr3_aa: CASSPTGDNFYEQYF
d_call: TRBD1
v_call: TRBV28

cdr3_aa: CASSDPGAGRETQYF
d_call: .
v_call: TRBV10-2

cdr3_aa: CASSRGPPYEQYF
d_call: .
v_call: TRBV14

cdr3_aa: CASSFRYNSPLHF
d_call: .
v_call: TRBV28

cdr3_aa: CASTSSGSPTPPGELFF
d_call: TRBD2
v_call: TRBV5-1

cdr3_aa: CASSRDRTQETQYF
d_call: TRBD1
v_call: TRBV5-1

cdr3_aa: CASDSETGNTEAFF
d_call: .
v_call: TRBV6-1

cdr3_aa: CASSIGQGYNQPQHF
d_call: TRBD1
v_call: TRBV5-6

cdr3_aa: CASSHQNTDTQYF
d_call: .
v_call: TRBV7-2

cdr3_aa: CASDRDYGYTF
d_call: .
v_call: TRBV2

cdr3_aa: CASSSLGQGARSPLHF
d_call: TRBD1
v_call: TRBV7-2

cdr3_aa: CASSPGQGGDEQFF
d_call: .
v_call: TRBV18

cdr3_aa: CASSYSRGANEKLFF
d_call: .
v_call: TRBV6-6

cdr3_aa: CSVLDKANTGELFF
d_call: .
v_call: TRBV29-1

cdr3_aa: CASDDRALGTEAFF
d_call: TRBD1
v_call: TRBV19

cdr3_aa: CASSLTTRSTDTQYF
d_call: .
v_call: TRBV5-1

cdr3_aa: CAWSAESFGYGYTF
d_call: .
v_call: TRBV30

cdr3_aa: CASSPLGPGNLYEQYF
d_call: .
v_call: TRBV27

cdr3_aa: CTAQGSNYGYTF
d_call: .
v_call: TRBV29-1

cdr3_aa: CASSLRGGASGAYNEQFF
d_call: .
v_call: TRBV7-3

cdr3_aa: CASSTRWGQTSSYGYTF
d_call: TRBD1
v_call: TRBV7-9

cdr3_aa: CASSLVGQGAPPYEQYF
d_call: TRBD1
v_call: TRBV5-1

cdr3_aa: CASSLRPGNSYNEQFF
d_call: .
v_call: TRBV11-2

cdr3_aa: CASSQNTGELFF
d_call: .
v_call: TRBV11-2

cdr3_aa: CASSSQTGSYEQYF
d_call: .
v_call: TRBV6-1

cdr3_aa: CAFVGQGGSEKLFF
d_call: TRBD1
v_call: TRBV30

cdr3_aa: CASGTSGRGDTQYF
d_call: TRBD2
v_call: TRBV19